These 26 T cell receptor beta chains share one sample of origin, sequenced in a study of T cells in narcolepsy (dated by TCRdb to 2016 to 2019). Library preparation employed the immunoSEQ multiplex PCR assay. TCRdb provides this immuneACCESS table in a form limited to in-frame rearrangements. Some clones are lacking; in checked studies, under half of them reflect an unresolved V gene, and why the rest are absent is not known. In all, the sample holds just over 40,000 clones, and 88% of those were seen once. In total, the top ten clones hold less than 1.5% of the sample. The sample comprised CD45RA- memory CD4+ T cells from PBMCs. Interpreted using the paper, the cell subset or site label stands for: memory T cells sorted ex vivo from peripheral blood. Receptors were obtained from a human donor with narcolepsy.

The gene calls are TRBV6-5 and TRBJ2-1; 8 bases match TRBD2. V gave up 5 bases and J gave up 9 bases; unmatched junction bases: 9. The CDR3 runs 14 residues. Germline values: CDR1 MNHEY, CDR2 SVGAGI. CDR3 nucleotides: TGTGCCAGCAGTGCACGGCGGGGGGCCGGTGAGCAGTTCTTC. Encoded protein: CASSARRGAGEQFF.

This chain joins TRBV12-5 and TRBJ2-7, with 7 nucleotides matching TRBD2. The V gene's germline CDR1 is LGHNT and CDR2 FRNRAP. The CDR3 spans 15 residues. The junction had 5 bases not matched to a gene; V was cut back by 2 bases and J by 1 base. The CDR3 DNA reads TGTGCTAGTGGTTTGCGGCTAGCGGAGTCCTACGAGCAGTACTTC. Residues: CASGLRLAESYEQYF.

This chain uses TRBV6-1 with TRBJ1-1, with D uncertain. The length of the CDR3 is 12 residues. CDR1 MNHNS and CDR2 SASEGT come from the germline V gene. The CDR3 loop is CVVRDWGTEAFF. DNA for the CDR3: TGTGTCGTGAGAGACTGGGGAACTGAAGCTTTCTTT.

The chain links TRBV6-1 to TRBJ1-2, with 7 bases aligning to TRBD1. Trimming removed 7 bases from V and 0 bases from J; junction bases left unmatched: 5. Germline-derived CDR1 and CDR2 are MNHNS and SASEGT. This CDR3 has 14 amino acids. CDR3 sequence (DNA): TGTGCCAGCACATCAGGGGGGACTAACTATGGCTACACCTTC. Translation gives CASTSGGTNYGYTF.

DNA for the CDR3: TGTGCCAGCAGTCAAGGAGGGGGAATCCACCTCGAGACCCAGTACTTC. The encoded protein is CASSQGGGIHLETQYF. V gene TRBV7-6 combines with J gene TRBJ2-5; either TRBD1 or TRBD2 may supply D (6 bases each). Germline loops: CDR1 SGHVS, CDR2 FNYEAQ. CDR3 length equals 16 residues. Trimming took 6 bases from V and 5 from J, leaving 22 bases between them.

The rearrangement uses TRBV5-6 and TRBJ2-1; D remains unclear. The CDR3 contains 14 residues. Germline V CDR1 and CDR2: SGHDT, YYEEEE. The V and J ends lost 7 bases and 0 bases respectively, with 11 bases between them. As DNA, the CDR3 is TGTGCCAGCTTTTACGGAACCTCCTACAATGAGCAGTTCTTC. This gives the protein CASFYGTSYNEQFF.

The chain couples TRBV19 to TRBJ2-3; maybe TRBD1 (6 bases). The CDR3 contains 15 residues. Looked up from germline, CDR1 is LNHDA and CDR2 is SQIVND (reference sequence). Trimming removed 6 bases at V and 1 base at J, with 14 bases between. CDR3 sequence: CASRETGLGTDTQYF. In nucleotides, the CDR3 is TGTGCCAGTAGGGAGACAGGTTTGGGCACAGATACGCAGTATTTT.

This sequence joins TRBV9 and TRBJ2-2; D ambiguous. Germline V CDR1 and CDR2: SGDLS, YYNGEE. V was cut by 0 bases and J by 6 bases, with 9 bases left in between. This CDR3 has 14 residues. The DNA for the CDR3 is TGTGCCAGCAGCGTAGTGTCGGGTCCCGGGGAGCTGTTTTTT. This translates into CASSVVSGPGELFF.

The chain joins TRBV19 to TRBJ1-2; no clear D gene. Germline CDR1 reads LNHDA; CDR2 reads SQIVND (reference sequence). The CDR3 contains 12 residues. V was cut by 4 bases and J by 8 bases, with 11 bases left in between. The CDR3 DNA reads as TGTGCCAGTAGTACCCCTCCGGGGGGCTACACCTTC. This sequence encodes CASSTPPGGYTF.

V and J are TRBV27 and TRBJ1-4, with D perhaps TRBD1 (5 bases). The CDR3 extends over 20 amino acids. Trimming cost V 3 bases and J 0 bases, with 23 bases left between them. From germline, CDR1 is MNHEY and CDR2 SMNVEV (reference sequence). The chain's CDR3 is CASSFFRGSGSLATNEKLFF. The CDR3 DNA sequence: TGTGCCAGCAGTTTTTTTCGGGGCTCCGGCTCCCTTGCAACTAATGAAAAACTGTTTTTT.

The rearrangement uses TRBV11-3 and TRBJ2-5; D possibly uses TRBD1 or TRBD2 (5 bases each). The germline V gene encodes CDR1 SGHNT and CDR2 YENEEA. The V and J ends lost 4 bases and 4 bases respectively, with 13 bases between them. This CDR3 spans 14 amino acids. For the CDR3, the DNA is TGTGCCAGCAGCTCAGAGGGGAGCACAGAGACCCAGTACTTC. Its translation is CASSSEGSTETQYF. Looking up the rest from reference TRBV11-3 and TRBJ2-5 gives the full variable domain: EAGVVQSPRYKIIEKKQPVAFWCNPISGHNTLYWYLQNLGQGPELLIRYENEEAVDDSQLPKDRFSAERLKGVDSTLKIQPAELGDSAVYLCASSSEGSTETQYFGPGTRLLVL.

The chain is built from TRBV19 and TRBJ2-3; tentatively, D is TRBD2 (7 bases). This CDR3 contains 15 residues. Trimming removed 5 bases from V and 6 bases from J, with 18 bases in between. Germline V gene lookup returns CDR1 LNHDA and CDR2 SQIVND (reference sequence). The CDR3 DNA reads TGTGCCAGTAGTGCGGGGGCTAGCGGCGCGGATACGCAGTATTTT. Protein: CASSAGASGADTQYF.

The chain couples TRBV23-1 to TRBJ2-1, with 9 bases identical to TRBD2. Being an ORF, TRBV23-1 has a function that is uncertain. The CDR3 length is 16 residues. V was pared by 2 bases and J by 1 base, with 3 bases of the junction left unmatched. This CDR3 reads CASSQHSGRSYNEQFF. DNA for the CDR3: TGCGCCAGCAGTCAACACAGCGGGAGGTCCTACAATGAGCAGTTCTTC.

This chain links TRBV27 with TRBJ1-5; D is ambiguous. The CDR3 has 15 residues. Trimming left V 2 bases short and J 7 bases short, with 15 bases between. Germline V gene data show CDR1 as MNHEY and CDR2 as SMNVEV (reference sequence). CDR3 nucleotides: TGTGCCAGCAGTTTAAGATTCTGGGTCCACCAGCCCCAGCATTTT. As protein: CASSLRFWVHQPQHF.

The V gene is TRBV4-1, the J gene TRBJ2-1, with 7 bases fitting TRBD2. This CDR3 has 15 residues. Germline assignment: CDR1 MGHRA and CDR2 YSYEKL. With V trimmed by 3 bases and J by 7 bases, 9 bases remained unmatched. CDR3 DNA: TGCGCCAGCAGCCATCTTACGGGCGGGAGAAATGAGCAGTTCTTC. Amino acid sequence: CASSHLTGGRNEQFF.

As concerns this clone: One junction end does not reproduce the germline sequence, and a read error may be involved. The rearrangement uses TRBV4-2 and TRBJ2-7; the match to TRBD2 covers 7 bases. The CDR3 is made up of 13 amino acids. Germline CDR1 reads LGHNA; CDR2 reads YNFKEQ. This CDR3 reads CASSQELAFEQHF. The CDR3 nucleotides read TGTGCCAGCAGCCAAGAACTAGCGTTTGAGCAGCACTTC.

The V and J genes are TRBV19 and TRBJ2-4; TRBD1 aligns across 7 bases. This CDR3 is built from 13 residues. Losses at the gene ends were 9 bases for V and 8 bases for J; bases not matched to a gene: 10. CDR1 LNHDA and CDR2 SQIVND come from the germline V gene (reference sequence). CDR3 sequence: CASGTGAGDIQYF. CDR3 DNA: TGTGCCAGCGGTACAGGGGCCGGGGACATTCAGTACTTC.

The rearrangement uses TRBV2 and TRBJ2-6; weak D call: TRBD2 (6 bases). Between the trimmed V and J ends, which lost 7 bases and 4 bases, there was a span of 11 bases. Germline CDR1 and CDR2: SNHLY and FYNNEI. The CDR3 totals 14 residues. CDR3 coding DNA: TGTGCCAGCACCGACGGGGGAGGGGCCAACGTCCTGACTTTC. This gives the protein CASTDGGGANVLTF.

This clone was recorded a few times. This chain uses TRBV18 with TRBJ2-7; D remains ambiguous. This CDR3 has 14 residues. In germline, CDR1 is KGHSH, CDR2 LQKENI. V was shortened by 2 bases and J by 7 bases, with 15 bases between the two germline ends. The CDR3: CASSPSKASKEQYF. Here the CDR3 DNA reads TGTGCCAGCTCACCATCTAAGGCCTCAAAGGAGCAGTACTTC.

J is TRBJ2-7 and V is TRBV12-5; unclear D gene. The CDR3 runs to 12 residues. Germline CDR1 and CDR2: LGHNT and FRNRAP. V shed 1 base and J shed 2 bases, with 3 bases lying between them. The chain's CDR3 is CASGLAPYEQYF. The CDR3 bases are TGTGCTAGTGGTTTGGCACCCTACGAGCAGTACTTC.

This sequence joins TRBV5-1 and TRBJ1-2; possibly TRBD1 for D (5 bases). Trimming left V 0 bases short and J 0 bases short, with 9 bases between. The CDR3 sequence is 15 residues long. Germline V gives CDR1 SGHRS, CDR2 YFSETQ. The CDR3 here is CASSLGQSTNYGYTF. The CDR3 nucleotides are TGCGCCAGCAGCTTGGGACAGAGTACTAACTATGGCTACACCTTC.

The table lists this clone with a few counts. The chain couples TRBV27 to TRBJ2-5; 8 bases align to TRBD1. V dropped 8 bases and J dropped 5; count of bases not matched to a gene: 7. Germline lookup yields CDR1 MNHEY and CDR2 SMNVEV (reference sequence). The CDR3 runs to 13 residues. The CDR3 coding sequence is TGTGCCAGCGGCACAGGGGGATTGGAGACCCAGTACTTC. Encoded protein: CASGTGGLETQYF.

The V and J genes are TRBV6-5 and TRBJ2-5; D might be TRBD2 (5 bases). Trimming took 2 bases from V and 11 from J, leaving 15 bases between them. Looked up from germline, CDR1 is MNHEY and CDR2 is SVGAGI. The CDR3 runs to 13 residues. CDR3: CASSYRTEGQQYF. DNA for the CDR3: TGTGCCAGCAGTTACCGAACAGAGGGTCAGCAGTACTTC.

V is TRBV5-1 and J is TRBJ2-2; 7 bases line up with TRBD2. This CDR3 region has 14 residues. Germline trimming cut 3 bases from V and 10 bases from J; bases unmatched to any gene: 9. The germline gives CDR1 SGHRS, CDR2 YFSETQ. CDR3 in DNA: TGCGCCAGCAGCTCCCCGTTAGCGGGTGAGGAGCTGTTTTTT. Protein sequence: CASSSPLAGEELFF.

The chain links TRBV5-1 to TRBJ1-4; D gene uncertain. This CDR3 comprises 15 residues. CDR1 and CDR2 from the germline V gene are SGHRS and YFSETQ. V was pared by 2 bases and J by 8 bases, with 16 bases between. The CDR3 bases are TGCGCCAGCAGCTTAGGAGAAAGGTTAGGAGAAAAACTGTTTTTT. Its protein is CASSLGERLGEKLFF.

V gene TRBV7-9 combines with J gene TRBJ2-3; D is ambiguous. Germline V gives CDR1 SEHNR, CDR2 FQNEAQ (reference sequence). V was pared by 0 bases and J by 6 bases, with 7 bases between. The CDR3 covers 13 residues. This chain's CDR3 is CASSLAPQDTQYF. CDR3 sequence (DNA): TGTGCCAGCAGCTTAGCGCCCCAGGATACGCAGTATTTT.